What follows are 13 T cell receptor beta chains derived from one specimen sequenced in a study of monozygotic twins with inflammatory bowel disease (dated by TCRdb to 2018 to 2020). Library method: 5' RACE. The run used an Illumina HiSeq 2500. TCRdb reprocessed the public reads and reports one entry per CDR3 protein sequence, without DNA. The sample's table covers 95,000 to 110,000 distinct CDR3 sequences. 1.9% of the sample comes from the top ten. Input material: blood. Source of these receptors: a human donor with ulcerative colitis or Crohn's disease, or a healthy co-twin of an affected twin (not recorded which).

V usage is TRBV11-2 and J usage is TRBJ2-7; the D call of TRBD2 rests on TCRdb alone, since no DNA is present to check it. The CDR3 has 15 residues. The germline CDR1 and CDR2 sequences are SGHAT and FQNNGV. The CDR3 sequence: CASSPRRGGIYEQYF.

This sequence joins TRBV4-3 and TRBJ2-7; TCRdb proposes TRBD1, but this gene call is untestable without DNA. The CDR3 covers 16 residues. Germline V gene data show CDR1 as LGHNA and CDR2 as YSLEER. The CDR3 spells CASSQTGTGGFYEQYF.

The CDR3 reads CASRMTSGRPDTQYF. The chain uses TRBV7-2 and TRBJ2-3; TCRdb returns TRBD2, unconfirmable since there is no DNA. Germline V gene data show CDR1 as SGHTA and CDR2 as FQGNSA. The CDR3 runs 15 residues.

The chain carries TRBV6-5 and TRBJ1-6. This CDR3 spans 15 amino acids. Germline values: CDR1 MNHEY, CDR2 SVGAGI. This chain's CDR3 is CASSSPGPPTSPLHF.

This chain links TRBV6-1 with TRBJ1-5; TCRdb outputs TRBD1, but without DNA this stays unchecked. Looked up from germline, CDR1 is MNHNS and CDR2 is SASEGT. CDR3 length: 14 amino acids. This chain's CDR3 is CASRTGDFNQPQHF.

The chain employs TRBV27 and TRBJ2-1; no DNA is available, so the TRBD2 call from TCRdb remains unchecked. Germline CDR1 MNHEY, CDR2 SMNVEV (reference sequence). The CDR3 extends over 12 amino acids. The CDR3 here is CASSSPQGGQFF.

The rearrangement links TRBV20-1 to TRBJ1-6; TCRdb returns TRBD1, unconfirmable since there is no DNA. This CDR3 contains 14 residues. In germline, CDR1 is DFQATT, CDR2 SNEGSKA (reference sequence). CDR3 region: CSARDRGPDSPLHF.

The chain combines TRBV7-2 with TRBJ1-5. Germline V gives CDR1 SGHTA, CDR2 FQGNSA. The CDR3 runs 13 residues. The CDR3 sequence: CASSLVSNQPQHF.

The chain joins TRBV29-1 to TRBJ2-7. Germline lookup yields CDR1 SQVTM and CDR2 ANQGSEA. There are 13 residues in the CDR3. CDR3 protein: CSVQPGTFYEQYF.

V and J are TRBV27 and TRBJ2-3; TCRdb lists TRBD1, though no DNA is available to test this call. CDR1 and CDR2 (germline): MNHEY, SMNVEV (reference sequence). CDR3 length: 13 residues. CDR3 amino acids: CASHRGSTDTQYF.

This CDR3 reads CSARGGLVGLAGETQYF. The V call is TRBV20-1, the J call TRBJ2-5; TCRdb gives TRBD2 as the D gene, but with no DNA this cannot be confirmed. The CDR3 runs to 17 residues. Germline V CDR1 and CDR2: DFQATT, SNEGSKA (reference sequence).

The chain has TRBV19 and TRBJ1-1. Germline CDR1 is LNHDA and CDR2 is SQIVND (reference sequence). This CDR3 has 12 residues. The CDR3 reads CASSVTSTEAFF.

The chain has TRBV7-2 and TRBJ2-7; TCRdb reports TRBD1, a call that lacks DNA to check it against. The CDR3 is 11 residues long. Germline CDR1 SGHTA, CDR2 FQGNSA. CDR3: CASSYDRAQYF.